The rows below give T cell receptor beta chains drawn from one sample of a study of neurological immune-mediated disorders. Each CDR3 protein is one row after TCRdb ran MiXCR on the 5' RACE reads. The sample yields tens of thousands of distinct CDR3 sequences, approximately 10% seen once. Specimen: PBMCs. These receptors all stem from a young woman with HTLV-1-associated myelopathy (HAM/TSP). Both conserved end residues are part of each CDR3. A D gene is named only where the DNA matches it firmly. Clone size is shown for a subset of rows, as once, few, many or a class of expanded clone.

abundance,v_gene,d_gene,j_gene,CDR3nt,CDR3aa
many,TRBV12-3/TRBV12-4,NA,TRBJ2-3,TGTGCCAGCAGTTTATCCCCGTATCCGTTCGGGGTTGGCGCAGATACGCAGTATTTT,CASSLSPYPFGVGADTQYF
many,TRBV20-1,TRBD2,TRBJ2-7,TGCAGTGCTAGAGGGGGCGCGGGGGGGCCCGTCGAGCAGTACTTC,CSARGGAGGPVEQYF
NA,TRBV6-6,NA,TRBJ2-4,TGTGCCAACAACCTCTTGGGGACAACCAAAAACATTCAGTACTTC,CANNLLGTTKNIQYF
medium-sized,TRBV7-2,NA,TRBJ2-5,TGTGCCAGCAGCCCCCAGGGCGGGGCTCCAGAGACCCAGTACTTC,CASSPQGGAPETQYF
NA,TRBV5-1,NA,TRBJ1-1,TGCGCCAGCAGCCCGGACAGCGGTGGCACTGAAGCTTTCTTT,CASSPDSGGTEAFF
many,TRBV7-2,NA,TRBJ1-1,TGTGCCAGCAGACCCGACAGGCGCCCTCCTATGAACACTGAAGCTTTCTTT,CASRPDRRPPMNTEAFF
many,TRBV6-5,NA,TRBJ1-2,TGTGCCAGCAGTTACTCGTCATTACGGGCCTTACGCTATGGCTACACCTTC,CASSYSSLRALRYGYTF
many,TRBV7-7,NA,TRBJ2-2,TGTGCCAGCAGCTCAGACTATGCAAACACCGGGGAGCTGTTTTTT,CASSSDYANTGELFF
few,TRBV4-1,NA,TRBJ1-1,TGCGCCAGCAGCCAAGATTATGGCGGGTTCGGCACTGAAGCTTTCTTT,CASSQDYGGFGTEAFF
many,TRBV2,TRBD1,TRBJ2-1,TGTGCCAGCAGTGAAGGGGACAGGGGTGTCTACAATGAGCAGTTCTTC,CASSEGDRGVYNEQFF
NA,TRBV7-3,NA,TRBJ2-3,TGTGCCAGCAGCGTGACTAGTACAGATACGCAGTATTTT,CASSVTSTDTQYF